This TCR beta chain was captured by sequencing in a study of radiation and T cells in renal cell carcinoma. This table comes from immunoSEQ multiplex PCR, and its TCRdb copy is limited to in-frame clones, with some not included. Of 50,000 to 65,000 clones detected, around three quarters appear once; the ten largest clones hold approximately 7%. Broader study findings: Top tumor clonotypes rose in blood 2 weeks post-radiation, then contracted. Without pretreatment biopsies, baseline tumor clonotype presence was undetermined.

With respect to this clone: Its antigen remains unknown.

V lost 0 bases, J lost 1 base, and 6 bases lay in between. Germline V gene data show CDR1 as KGHSH and CDR2 as LQKENI. The CDR3 has 14 residues. Described time point: blood 4 weeks post-SBRT, at nephrectomy. The treatment: 15 Gy SBRT to primary tumor, nephrectomy 4 weeks later. Serial blood draws occurred at baseline and 2 and 4 weeks post-SBRT. Sequences were derived from blood, sampled from a patient whose treatment included radiotherapy and nephrectomy. The sequence was obtained from a man aged 55 to 70 with renal cell carcinoma. The V gene is TRBV18, the J gene TRBJ1-1, with D uncertain. In nucleotides, the CDR3 is TGTGCCAGCTCACCACCTCAACAGAACACTGAAGCTTTCTTT. Translating gives CASSPPQQNTEAFF.